A selection of T cell receptor beta chains follows, all from one sample in a study of blood T cell repertoires in COVID-19. Method: immunoSEQ multiplex PCR; TCRdb's copy keeps in-frame clones and lacks some. The sample has about 170,000 clones, 79% seen once; the top ten hold roughly 19%. Sequences were obtained from PBMCs or T cells enriched from blood (not recorded which). These receptors originate from an older woman in a cohort exposed to, infected with or recovered from COVID-19 (not recorded which). Both conserved end residues are part of each CDR3. The D gene is left open where the match is weak. The size field is filled for only some rows; it gives once, few, many or a size class.

TRBV2	few	TRBJ1-5	TRBD1	TGTGCCAGCGCCGCGACAGGGGGGCCGAGGGTGACATTT	CASAATGGPRVTF
TRBV7-9	few	TRBJ2-7	NA	TGTGCCAGCAGCACAACAGGACCCTGGAGTGGGCAGTACTTC	CASSTTGPWSGQYF
TRBV4-2	NA	TRBJ2-1	NA	TGTGCCAGCAGCCAAGGCAGGGTGGGTGAGCAGTTCTTC	CASSQGRVGEQFF
TRBV4-1	NA	TRBJ2-7	TRBD2	TGCGCCAGCAGCCAAGAAGGGAGGGAGGTAAGGAACGAGCAGTACTTC	CASSQEGREVRNEQYF
TRBV7-9	NA	TRBJ2-5	TRBD2	TGTGCCAGCAGCTCGACTAGCGGGGGAGAGACCCAGTACTTC	CASSSTSGGETQYF
TRBV19	NA	TRBJ2-7	TRBD2	TGTGCCAGTAGTAGGAGCTTGGCGGGAGGCTACGAGCAGTACTTC	CASSRSLAGGYEQYF
TRBV19	NA	TRBJ1-2	NA	TGTGCCAGTAGTATCTCCAGCTATGGCTACACCTTC	CASSISSYGYTF
TRBV28	NA	TRBJ2-3	NA	TGTGGCACTGCAAGCACAGATACGCAGTATTTT	CGTASTDTQYF
TRBV5-1	NA	TRBJ1-4	TRBD1	TGCGCCAGCAGCCCGGGACAGGGCGAGGAAAAACTGTTTTTT	CASSPGQGEEKLFF
TRBV24-1	few	TRBJ2-1	TRBD2	TGTGCCACCAGTGATGCGGGGGGGGGACGAAGGTATGGATCGTTGAATGAGCAGTTCTTC	CATSDAGGGRRYGSLNEQFF
TRBV11-3	NA	TRBJ1-2	NA	TGTGCCAGCAGCCGAATGGGAGAAACAACTTCCTATGGCTACACCTTC	CASSRMGETTSYGYTF
TRBV19	NA	TRBJ1-2	TRBD1	TGTGCCAGTAGCCAAGGGACAGCCCCGCGCGGCTACACCTTC	CASSQGTAPRGYTF
TRBV5-1	NA	TRBJ1-2	NA	TGCGCCAGCAATGAAGCTCAGGGAAACTCATATGGCTACACCTTC	CASNEAQGNSYGYTF
TRBV7-2	NA	TRBJ1-6	TRBD1	TGTGCCAGCAGCCTAACGACAGGGAATTCACCCCTCCACTTT	CASSLTTGNSPLHF
TRBV19	NA	TRBJ2-1	TRBD2	TGTGCCAGTAGTCGGGTGGCGGGAGGTTCCTACAATGAGCAGTTCTTC	CASSRVAGGSYNEQFF
TRBV4-2	NA	TRBJ2-5	NA	TGTGCCAGCAGCCAGACAGAAAAACAAGAGACCCAGTACTTC	CASSQTEKQETQYF
TRBV7-6	NA	TRBJ1-5	NA	TGTGCCAGCAGCTTAACGGCCCCCACGGGGGATCAGCCCCAGCATTTT	CASSLTAPTGDQPQHF
TRBV11-2	NA	TRBJ2-7	TRBD2	TGTGCCAGCAGCTTTTTAGCGGGAGGTGTCTACGAGCAGTACTTC	CASSFLAGGVYEQYF
TRBV11-3	NA	TRBJ2-3	TRBD2	TGTGCCAGCAGCTTAGGGGGACTAGCGGGAGGAGATACGCAGTATTTT	CASSLGGLAGGDTQYF
TRBV24-1	few	TRBJ2-2	TRBD1	TGTGCCACCAGTGCGCAGGGGGAAAACACCGGGGAGCTGTTTTTT	CATSAQGENTGELFF
TRBV7-9	NA	TRBJ2-5	NA	TGTGCCAGCGCCCCCCCGGGGGAGACCCAGTACTTC	CASAPPGETQYF
TRBV9	NA	TRBJ2-3	NA	TGTGCCAGCAGCCCCCGGGTGGCAGATACGCAGTATTTT	CASSPRVADTQYF
TRBV28	NA	TRBJ1-2	NA	TGTGCCAGCAGACGTAGTAACTATGGCTACACCTTC	CASRRSNYGYTF
TRBV7-6	NA	TRBJ1-1	TRBD1	TGTGCCAGCAGCCCGCCGGGACAGGCGAACACTGAAGCTTTCTTT	CASSPPGQANTEAFF
TRBV27	NA	TRBJ1-1	NA	TGTGCCAGCAACTCAAGGCTCGGGACTGAAGCTTTCTTT	CASNSRLGTEAFF
TRBV9	NA	TRBJ2-3	TRBD2	TGTGCCAGCAGCTTTACTAGCGGGAGCGAAGATACGCAGTATTTT	CASSFTSGSEDTQYF
TRBV7-8	NA	TRBJ1-3	NA	TGTGCCAGCAGCTTACGGGGATATGGAAACACCATATATTTT	CASSLRGYGNTIYF
TRBV5-1	NA	TRBJ2-1	TRBD2	TGCGCCAGCAGCTTTGCAGCGGGAGACAATGAGCAGTTCTTC	CASSFAAGDNEQFF
TRBV3-1/TRBV3-2	NA	TRBJ2-7	NA	TGTGCCAGCAGAGGGGTCTACGAGCAGTACTTC	CASRGVYEQYF
TRBV5-6	NA	TRBJ2-5	NA	TGTGCCAGCAGCTTGTGGGCGGGAGAGACCCAGTACTTC	CASSLWAGETQYF
TRBV27	NA	TRBJ2-7	NA	TGTGCCAGCAGTTTGGGCACCTTATACGAGCAGTACTTC	CASSLGTLYEQYF
TRBV7-2	NA	TRBJ1-2	TRBD1	TGTGCCAGCAGGCTCGTACCTCAGGGGGCCCTCTATGGCTACACCTTC	CASRLVPQGALYGYTF
TRBV5-1	NA	TRBJ1-2	TRBD1	TGCGCCAGCAGCTTGGAGGGACAGGTCTATGGCTACACCTTC	CASSLEGQVYGYTF
TRBV28	NA	TRBJ1-1	NA	TGTGCCAGCAGTTTAGCGACTGAAGCTTTCTTT	CASSLATEAFF
TRBV5-4	NA	TRBJ2-5	NA	TGTGCCAGCAGCTTGGATCCGGGAAGCCAAGAGACCCAGTACTTC	CASSLDPGSQETQYF
TRBV5-1	many	TRBJ2-7	TRBD2	TGCGCCAGCAGCTTTAGCGGGAGGGGATACGAGCAGTACTTC	CASSFSGRGYEQYF
TRBV28	once	TRBJ1-1	TRBD1	TGTGCCAGCAGTTTCTGGGACAGGGTTAACACTGAAGCTTTCTTT	CASSFWDRVNTEAFF
TRBV28	NA	TRBJ2-5	NA	TGTGCCAGCAGTCTTGGACAGAGCCAAGAGACCCAGTACTTC	CASSLGQSQETQYF
TRBV7-2	few	TRBJ1-2	NA	TGTGCCAGCAGCTTAGAGGGCAGGGGAGAGTATGGCTACACCTTC	CASSLEGRGEYGYTF
TRBV6-5	NA	TRBJ2-1	TRBD1	TGTGCCAGCAGTTATTCCGGGACAGGGCGAAATGAGCAGTTCTTC	CASSYSGTGRNEQFF
TRBV5-1	few	TRBJ1-2	TRBD1	TGCGCCAGCAGCTCGACAGGGGGCACCTATGGCTACACCTTC	CASSSTGGTYGYTF
TRBV5-1	NA	TRBJ2-1	TRBD2	TGCGCCAGCAGCTTGGCGGGACTAGCGGGAGGGTACAATGAGCAGTTCTTC	CASSLAGLAGGYNEQFF
TRBV18	NA	TRBJ1-2	NA	TGTGCCAGCTCCCCTGGACAGCAAGTTAACTATGGCTACACCTTC	CASSPGQQVNYGYTF
TRBV18	NA	TRBJ1-1	NA	TGTGCCAGCTCACCCCTCACTGAAGCTTTCTTT	CASSPLTEAFF
TRBV11-2	few	TRBJ1-2	TRBD1	TGTGCCAGCAGTTCCCCCGGGACAGGGGGCATGTACTATGGCTACACCTTC	CASSSPGTGGMYYGYTF
TRBV15	NA	TRBJ2-7	NA	TGTGCCACCAGCAGAGAGTCCAGGGTCCCCTACGAGCAGTACTTC	CATSRESRVPYEQYF
TRBV18	NA	TRBJ1-2	TRBD1	TGTGCCAGCTTCCAGAGCGGGACAGGGGGAAATGGCTACACCTTC	CASFQSGTGGNGYTF
TRBV5-8	NA	TRBJ2-1	TRBD2	TGTGCCAGCAGCTCCCTGACTAGCGGGTCCAATGAGCAGTTCTTC	CASSSLTSGSNEQFF
TRBV5-1	NA	TRBJ2-3	NA	TGCGCCAGCAGCTTGGCCCAGGGCACAGATACGCAGTATTTT	CASSLAQGTDTQYF
TRBV18	NA	TRBJ1-5	TRBD1	TGTGCCAGCTCAGGGGACAGTAATCAGCCCCAGCATTTT	CASSGDSNQPQHF
TRBV2	NA	TRBJ1-1	NA	TGTGCCAGCAGCGACACGGGACAAGGATGGACTGAAGCTTTCTTT	CASSDTGQGWTEAFF
TRBV5-1	NA	TRBJ2-7	TRBD2	TGCGCCAGCAGCTTGAACCAGCGGGAGAACCACGAGCAGTACTTC	CASSLNQRENHEQYF
TRBV28	NA	TRBJ2-2	NA	TGTGCCAGCGGGGGAGGAGGAAGGGACACCGGGGAGCTGTTTTTT	CASGGGGRDTGELFF